Below, 18 T cell receptor beta chains from the same sample are listed, as sequenced in a study of brain T cells in children with intractable seizures. Stated time point: blood from clinic visit 5 months post-surgery; TSC patient then seizure free. The repertoire was sequenced with immunoSEQ multiplex PCR; TCRdb's copy has only in-frame clones and lacks some. The repertoire holds 300,000 to 400,000 clones, with about 93% as singletons. The specimen was peripheral blood, collected 4 to 6 months after surgery. Receptor source: a boy under two years old with tuberous sclerosis and intractable seizures.

The chain has TRBV6-5 and TRBJ2-5; D is uncertain. V lost 7 bases and J lost 6, with 15 bases in between. The V gene's germline CDR1 is MNHEY and CDR2 SVGAGI. CDR3 length equals 13 residues. As DNA, the CDR3 is TGTGCCAGCATTCGAGGCGTCGAACAGACCCAGTACTTC. This codes for CASIRGVEQTQYF.

This chain joins TRBV28 and TRBJ2-5; TRBD1 matches 7 bases. The germline gives CDR1 MDHEN, CDR2 SYDVKM. The J segment lost 7 bases and the V segment lost 6 bases, leaving 11 bases of the junction unmatched. The CDR3 is 14 amino acids. The CDR3 nucleotides read TGTGCCAGCAGAGAGAGACAGGGCCAAAGGACCCAGTACTTC. Protein sequence: CASRERQGQRTQYF.

The CDR3, as DNA: TGTGCCAGCAGTTATGAAGTGAACACTGAAGCTTTCTTT. It codes for CASSYEVNTEAFF. J is TRBJ1-1 and V is TRBV6-1; no definite D call. Trimming took 5 bases from V and 0 from J, leaving 7 bases between them. The CDR3 has 13 amino acids. CDR1 MNHNS and CDR2 SASEGT come from the germline V gene.

The rearrangement joins TRBV6-1 to TRBJ2-3, with TRBD1 identical over 7 bases. Germline V gene data show CDR1 as MNHNS and CDR2 as SASEGT. The CDR3 loop spans 15 amino acids. V lost 3 bases, J lost 1 base, and 4 bases stayed unmatched. CDR3 region: CASSEFGTGTDTQYF. In DNA form, the CDR3 reads TGTGCCAGCAGTGAGTTCGGGACAGGCACAGATACGCAGTATTTT.

The genes are TRBV12-3 or TRBV12-4 and TRBJ2-5; tentative D call: TRBD2 (6 bases). Trimming removed 6 bases at V and 0 bases at J, with 8 bases between. This CDR3 contains 13 residues. CDR3: CASSREYQETQYF. DNA for the CDR3: TGTGCCAGCAGCCGGGAGTACCAAGAGACCCAGTACTTC.

This clone appeared once. The rearrangement joins TRBV11-2 to TRBJ1-2; D uncertain. The CDR3 has 12 amino acids. The germline V and J ends were trimmed by 3 bases and 0 bases, with 2 bases remaining between them. Germline CDR1 SGHAT, CDR2 FQNNGV. The CDR3 DNA reads TGTGCCAGCAGCTTGACTAACTATGGCTACACCTTC. Translating gives CASSLTNYGYTF.

The chain couples TRBV30 to TRBJ2-2, with 10 bases lining up with TRBD2. Looked up from germline, CDR1 is GTSNPN and CDR2 is SVGIG (reference sequence). With 5 bases clipped from V and 4 bases from J, the junction kept 1 base outside the gene matches. This CDR3 region has 13 residues. The CDR3 DNA reads TGTGCCTGGGGACTAGCGGTCACCGGGGAGCTGTTTTTT. As protein: CAWGLAVTGELFF.

This sequence joins TRBV7-8 and TRBJ2-7, with TRBD2 as a possible D gene (6 bases). The CDR3 runs 15 residues. Trimming removed 5 bases at V and 1 base at J, with 15 bases between. Germline V gene sequence: CDR1 SGHVS, CDR2 FQNEAQ. CDR3 amino acids: CASSLRGKESYEQYF. CDR3 DNA: TGTGCCAGCAGCCTCCGGGGGAAAGAATCCTACGAGCAGTACTTC.

The rearrangement links TRBV3-1 (or the pseudogene TRBV3-2) to TRBJ2-3; 9 nucleotides agree with TRBD1. This CDR3 has 16 residues. Germline V gene sequence: CDR1 LGHDT, CDR2 YNNKEL (reference sequence). Trimming at V came to 3 bases and at J to 5 bases, leaving 9 bases not matched to a gene. The DNA of the CDR3 is TGTGCCAGCAGCCAGCCCGGGACAGGGTCTGGAGATACGCAGTATTTT. Translating it yields CASSQPGTGSGDTQYF.

This chain connects TRBV14 to TRBJ2-1; possibly TRBD2 for D (6 bases). Germline CDR1 is SGHDN and CDR2 is FVKESK. The length of the CDR3 is 15 residues. V gave up 0 bases and J gave up 8 bases, with 14 bases separating them. The CDR3 DNA sequence: TGTGCCAGCAGCCAAGATTCACTAGCATCCTATGAGCAGTTCTTC. It specifies CASSQDSLASYEQFF.

The count of this clone is one. The CDR3: CATSVGGRASSYEQYF. The CDR3 bases are TGTGCCACCAGTGTGGGGGGGCGGGCGAGCTCCTACGAGCAGTACTTC. The chain is built from TRBV24-1 and TRBJ2-7, with a weak D call TRBD2 (7 bases). The CDR3 spans 16 residues. The germline V and J ends were trimmed by 5 bases and 0 bases, with 16 bases remaining between them. Germline V gene sequence: CDR1 KGHDR, CDR2 SFDVKD.

This chain links TRBV6-5 with TRBJ1-1; D unclear. This CDR3 is built from 14 residues. The V end was cut by 9 bases, the J end by 3 bases, with 17 bases between. The V gene's germline CDR1 is MNHEY and CDR2 SVGAGI. The CDR3 here is CASQIPGPDTEAFF. CDR3 coding DNA: TGTGCCAGTCAGATCCCCGGGCCCGACACTGAAGCTTTCTTT.

The gene calls are TRBV6-6 and TRBJ1-4, with 8 bases matching TRBD1. The CDR3 has 20 amino acids. The germline CDR1 and CDR2 sequences are MNHNY and SVGAGI (reference sequence). With V trimmed by 6 bases and J by 4 bases, 22 bases remained unmatched. Here the CDR3 reads CASSPNYRGLSNRRNEKLFF. CDR3 nucleotides: TGTGCCAGCAGCCCAAATTACAGGGGGTTATCGAATCGTCGTAATGAAAAACTGTTTTTT.

The V gene is TRBV19, the J gene TRBJ2-4; D possibly corresponds to TRBD1 (5 bases). The ends were cut back, 5 bases at V and 0 bases at J, with 29 bases in the middle. Germline-derived CDR1 and CDR2 are LNHDA and SQIVND (reference sequence). The CDR3 contains 21 residues. This chain's CDR3 is CASSPTPRQTVSSIAKNIQYF. CDR3 nucleotides: TGTGCCAGTAGTCCCACCCCAAGACAGACGGTCTCTTCCATAGCCAAAAACATTCAGTACTTC.

The chain is built from TRBV29-1 and TRBJ2-3; no clear D. Trimming removed 3 bases from V and 2 bases from J, with 12 bases in between. The germline gives CDR1 SQVTM, CDR2 ANQGSEA. The CDR3 loop spans 14 amino acids. CDR3 region: CSVEVVDLTDTQYF. The CDR3 DNA reads TGCAGCGTTGAGGTGGTGGATCTCACAGATACGCAGTATTTT.

The chain couples TRBV23-1 to TRBJ2-4; tentatively, D is TRBD2 (6 bases). TRBV23-1 is marked as an open reading frame, function uncertain. The CDR3 runs to 15 residues. V was pared by 11 bases and J by 0 bases, with 17 bases between. The CDR3 bases are TGCGCCGGAACGACGCCGGGACTAGCCAAAAACATTCAGTACTTC. Amino acids: CAGTTPGLAKNIQYF.

J is TRBJ1-5 and V is TRBV7-6; D uncertain. The V gene's germline CDR1 is SGHVS and CDR2 FNYEAQ. This CDR3 contains 12 residues. V was pared by 3 bases and J by 6 bases, with 6 bases between. CDR3 nucleotides: TGTGCCAGCAGCTTCCCCGGTCAGCCCCAGCATTTT. It encodes CASSFPGQPQHF.

The chain has TRBV7-2 and TRBJ2-7; 9 bases match TRBD2. With V trimmed by 1 base and J by 3 bases, 4 bases remained unmatched. Germline V gives CDR1 SGHTA, CDR2 FQGNSA. The length of the CDR3 is 15 residues. CDR3 nucleotides: TGTGCCAGCAGCTTAGGTAGCGGGAGTGGCTACGAGCAGTACTTC. Its protein product is CASSLGSGSGYEQYF.